The sequence of this T cell receptor (beta chain) was determined in a study of Graves' ophthalmopathy and Graves' hyperthyroidism. Germline V CDR1 and CDR2: MNHNS, SASEGT. Trimming at V came to 5 bases and at J to 8 bases, leaving 11 bases not matched to a gene. The CDR3 covers 15 residues. RNA transcripts provided the template for amplifying TCR beta CDR3 regions. RT-PCR with HTBI primers came first, then second-round multiplex PCR. One entry per CDR3 protein, called by TCRdb with MiXCR from the multiplex PCR reads. The sample has about 390,000 distinct CDR3 sequences, about 18% seen once; the top ten hold roughly 2.3%.

Sample: peripheral blood. The gene calls are TRBV6-1 and TRBJ1-2, with 10 bases that match TRBD1. The sequence was collected from an adult woman with stable Graves' hyperthyroidism. CDR3 sequence: CASSLGQGLRRGYTF. CDR3 coding DNA: TGTGCCAGCAGTCTGGGACAGGGGCTCAGGCGAGGCTACACCTTC.